One and the same sample provided the 8 T cell receptor beta chains below, sequenced in a study of T cell clonotyping in hematopoietic cell transplantation. Time point defined: recipient sample about 28 days before transplant, after cytoreduction. Some clones are missing from TCRdb's copy, which holds only in-frame ones; the method was immunoSEQ multiplex PCR. The sample has some 76,000 clones, about 96% seen once; the top ten hold around 1.7%. The material sequenced was peripheral blood mononuclear cells, taken before stem cell transplant. The receptor source for this set is a woman in her 50s with acute myeloid leukemia. Some clones in this sample may be carry-over from other donors' samples.

This chain joins TRBV19 and TRBJ1-4; 7 bases map to TRBD1. V trimming: 7 bases; J trimming: 0 bases; junction bases outside the gene matches: 8. This CDR3 is built from 16 residues. Germline CDR1 is LNHDA and CDR2 is SQIVND (reference sequence). CDR3 nucleotide sequence: TGTGCCAGTATGAGGACAGGAGTTGCAACTAATGAAAAACTGTTTTTT. This gives the protein CASMRTGVATNEKLFF.

This sequence joins TRBV5-1 and TRBJ2-5, with D possibly being TRBD2 (5 bases). Between the trimmed V and J ends, which lost 4 bases and 2 bases, there was a span of 18 bases. Germline CDR1 is SGHRS and CDR2 is YFSETQ. CDR3 size: 16 residues. CDR3 nucleotide sequence: TGCGCCAGCAGCCTAACGACTAACCTATTACAAGAGACCCAGTACTTC. Translating gives CASSLTTNLLQETQYF.

The J gene is TRBJ1-2, the V gene TRBV2; no reliable D call. V lost 2 bases, J lost 4 bases, and 14 bases lay in between. Looked up from germline, CDR1 is SNHLY and CDR2 is FYNNEI. The CDR3 runs to 15 residues. The CDR3 loop reads CASSENGVGRYGYTF. The DNA for the CDR3 is TGTGCCAGCAGTGAAAATGGGGTCGGCCGCTATGGCTACACCTTC.

CDR3 in DNA: TGTGCCATCCGGACAGGGCTGAACGAGCAGTACTTC. Encoded protein: CAIRTGLNEQYF. The chain recombines TRBV27 with TRBJ2-7, with TRBD1 matching 8 bases. The V gene's germline CDR1 is MNHEY and CDR2 SMNVEV (reference sequence). The CDR3 sequence is 12 residues long. V lost 10 bases and J lost 5; bases outside the gene matches: 7.

V and J are TRBV5-1 and TRBJ1-1; possible D gene TRBD1, 5 bases. In germline, CDR1 is SGHRS, CDR2 YFSETQ. The CDR3 has 16 residues. Trimming took 4 bases from V and 3 from J, leaving 19 bases between them. The CDR3 region has the DNA TGCGCCAGCAGCATGAACCCCGCGGGGGTTGACACTGAAGCTTTCTTT. Protein: CASSMNPAGVDTEAFF.

V gene TRBV7-9 combines with J gene TRBJ1-6; D gene uncertain. The CDR3 spans 14 residues. Germline CDR1 SEHNR, CDR2 FQNEAQ (reference sequence). Trimming removed 1 base from V and 5 bases from J, with 6 bases in between. The CDR3 here is CASSLGQDNSPLHF. For the CDR3, the DNA is TGTGCCAGCAGCTTAGGGCAGGATAATTCACCCCTCCACTTT. Based on the CDR3 plus reference TRBV7-9 and TRBJ1-6, the full variable domain is DTGVSQNPRHKITKRGQNVTFRCDPISEHNRLYWYRQTLGQGPEFLTYFQNEAQLEKSRLLSDRFSAERPKGSFSTLEIQRTEQGDSAMYLCASSLGQDNSPLHFGNGTRLTVT.

The chain is built from TRBV30 and TRBJ2-7; a possible D gene is TRBD2 (5 bases). Germline V gene lookup returns CDR1 GTSNPN and CDR2 SVGIG (reference sequence). Trimming pared 0 bases from V and 6 bases from J, leaving 12 bases between. This CDR3 region has 13 residues. The CDR3 protein is CAWSVRGIIEQYF. The CDR3 nucleotides are TGTGCCTGGAGTGTAAGAGGGATAATCGAGCAGTACTTC.

The genes are TRBV5-1 and TRBJ1-1; D gene ambiguous. Germline lookup yields CDR1 SGHRS and CDR2 YFSETQ. The CDR3 sequence is 16 residues long. The ends were cut back, 3 bases at V and 1 base at J, with 16 bases in the middle. CDR3 residues: CASSYQSGRANTEAFF. CDR3 bases: TGCGCCAGCAGCTACCAATCCGGACGAGCGAACACTGAAGCTTTCTTT.